The 32 T cell receptor beta chains below were found in one sample sequenced in a study of T cell repertoires in cytomegalovirus infection. TCRdb re-called the reads through MiXCR, storing one row per CDR3 protein. In the table there are around 74,000 distinct CDR3 sequences, approximately 3.7% of which are singletons. Sequencing input: PBMCs. The receptor set was obtained from a human donor in good health (CMV status not recorded). Some clones in this sample may be carry-over from other donors' samples.

Note on this clonotype: This may stem from a read error, because a much larger clone lies one nucleotide away. The J gene is TRBJ1-1, the V gene TRBV6-5; weak D call: TRBD1 (6 bases). The CDR3 consists of 13 residues. Per the germline V gene, CDR1 is MNHEY and CDR2 is SVGAGI. CDR3 in amino acids: CASKRGSNTEVFF. The CDR3 bases are TGTGCCAGTAAAAGGGGGTCGAACACTGAAGTTTTCTTT.

This clonotype was detected ten times or more. The chain employs TRBV7-2 and TRBJ1-2; D is unresolved. Germline-derived CDR1 and CDR2 are SGHTA and FQGNSA. This CDR3 comprises 14 residues. V was clipped by 1 base and J by 3 bases, with 9 bases between them. The CDR3 nucleotides read TGTGCCAGCAGCTTAGGGCCGGACGACTATGGCTACACCTTC. Translating it yields CASSLGPDDYGYTF.

This clonotype was counted ten times or more. The V and J genes are TRBV28 and TRBJ2-7; no firm D call. The CDR3 runs to 13 residues. Germline CDR1 and CDR2: MDHEN and SYDVKM. Trimming took 2 bases from V and 2 from J, leaving 7 bases between them. DNA for the CDR3: TGTGCCAGCAGTTTAAGCCAAACCTACGAGCAGTACTTC. Its translation is CASSLSQTYEQYF.

There are many counts of this clonotype. The chain couples TRBV7-6 to TRBJ2-2; the D is unclear. The CDR3 has 18 amino acids. Germline CDR1 SGHVS, CDR2 FNYEAQ. V lost 5 bases and J lost 0, with 19 bases in between. CDR3 residues: CASSPARNQQPNTGELFF. The CDR3 coding sequence is TGTGCCAGCAGCCCCGCGAGGAACCAGCAACCGAACACCGGGGAGCTGTTTTTT.

This clonotype appeared many times. One junction end does not reproduce the germline sequence, and a read error may be involved. The chain carries TRBV20-1 and TRBJ1-2, with 8 nucleotides matching TRBD1. CDR3 size: 13 residues. Germline CDR1 is DFQATT and CDR2 is SNEGSKA (reference sequence). CDR3 loop: CSAREGGQAIQHF. The CDR3 DNA sequence: TGCAGTGCTAGAGAAGGGGGACAGGCGATTCAACACTTC.

Many counts were recorded for this clonotype. The J gene is TRBJ2-3, the V gene TRBV7-2; D may be TRBD2 (6 bases). Germline CDR1 is SGHTA and CDR2 is FQGNSA. CDR3 length: 16 residues. The V end lost 3 bases, the J end lost 5 bases, and 18 bases lay between the germline ends. This CDR3 is CASSFLERGKGDTQYF. Written as DNA, the CDR3 is TGTGCCAGCAGCTTCCTTGAACGGGGGAAAGGAGATACGCAGTATTTT.

Ten or more counts support this clonotype. The V and J genes are TRBV6-6 and TRBJ2-7, with TRBD1 identical over 9 bases. V dropped 6 bases and J dropped 4; count of bases not matched to a gene: 4. The CDR3 is 13 amino acids. CDR1 and CDR2 (germline): MNHNY, SVGAGI (reference sequence). The CDR3 sequence is CASSHDRGYEQYF. CDR3 sequence (DNA): TGTGCCAGCAGCCATGACAGGGGGTACGAGCAGTACTTC.

This clonotype was counted ten times or more. The chain carries TRBV7-3 and TRBJ2-7; tentatively, D is TRBD1 or TRBD2 (5 bases each). Germline values: CDR1 SGHTA, CDR2 FQGTGA. V lost 4 bases to trimming and J lost 6 bases, with 13 bases between them. The CDR3 has 13 amino acids. In nucleotides, the CDR3 is TGTGCCAGCAGCTCCAATGAGGGGAGCGAGCAGTACTTC. This codes for CASSSNEGSEQYF.

This clonotype was recorded at least ten times. This rearrangement joins TRBV4-3 to TRBJ1-5; D is unclear. CDR1 is LGHNA, CDR2 YSLEER, per germline. With 0 bases removed from V and 5 bases from J, the gap between germline ends came to 5 bases. The CDR3 has 13 amino acids. Here the CDR3 DNA reads TGCGCCAGCAGCCAAGATCCGTATCAGCCCCAGCATTTT. Encoded protein: CASSQDPYQPQHF.

At least ten counts were recorded for this clonotype. The chain links TRBV12-3 or TRBV12-4 to TRBJ2-7; unclear D gene. Trimming took 11 bases from V and 2 from J, leaving 13 bases between them. CDR3 length: 12 residues. DNA for the CDR3: TGTGCCGGCGGCGTCTCACCCTACGAGCAGTACTTC. As protein: CAGGVSPYEQYF.

This clonotype was detected many times. This chain connects TRBV2 to TRBJ1-3; TRBD1 is a possible D gene (6 bases). The CDR3 is made up of 15 amino acids. Trimming left V 8 bases short and J 0 bases short, with 14 bases between. Germline loops: CDR1 SNHLY, CDR2 FYNNEI. CDR3 sequence: CASRRTDGSGNTIYF. In DNA, the CDR3 is TGTGCCAGCCGACGGACAGACGGCTCTGGAAACACCATATATTTT.

This clonotype was picked up many times. The chain carries TRBV7-2 and TRBJ2-5; 13 bases are shared with TRBD2. With 5 bases clipped from V and 2 bases from J, the junction kept 5 bases outside the gene matches. Germline CDR1 and CDR2: SGHTA and FQGNSA. The CDR3 has 16 amino acids. This chain's CDR3 is CASSVTSGGPQETQYF. The CDR3 coding sequence is TGTGCCAGCAGCGTGACTAGCGGGGGGCCTCAAGAGACCCAGTACTTC.

This clonotype occurred many times. The rearrangement links TRBV28 to TRBJ2-7; 7 bases are shared with TRBD2. The CDR3 is 14 amino acids. The germline V gene has CDR1 MDHEN and CDR2 SYDVKM. With V trimmed by 8 bases and J by 3 bases, 10 bases remained unmatched. CDR3 region: CASSEVGGIYEQYF. DNA of the CDR3: TGTGCCAGCTCCGAAGTGGGGGGGATCTACGAGCAGTACTTC. Filled out from reference TRBV28 and TRBJ2-7, the complete variable domain reads DVKVTQSSRYLVKRTGEKVFLECVQDMDHENMFWYRQDPGLGLRLIYFSYDVKMKEKGDIPEGYSVSREKKERFSLILESASTNQTSMYLCASSEVGGIYEQYFGPGTRLTVT.

This clonotype was seen at least ten times. The rearrangement joins TRBV18 to TRBJ1-2; no clear D. Trimming took off 2 bases at V and 1 base at J, with 11 bases between the two ends. The CDR3 consists of 15 residues. The germline CDR1 and CDR2 sequences are KGHSH and LQKENI. CDR3 sequence reads: CASSPVPESNYGYTF. The CDR3 nucleotides read TGTGCCAGCTCACCAGTTCCAGAGAGTAACTATGGCTACACCTTC.

This clonotype was recorded at least ten times. The chain combines TRBV6-2 or TRBV6-3 with TRBJ1-1, with D maybe TRBD1 (6 bases). V was trimmed by 10 bases and J by 2 bases, leaving 14 bases between them. The CDR3 loop spans 13 amino acids. CDR1 and CDR2 from the germline V gene are MNHEY and SVGEGT. The CDR3, as DNA: TGTGCCACCCGACCGGACAGTAACACTGAAGCTTTCTTT. Its translation: CATRPDSNTEAFF.

This clonotype has a count of ten or more. In nucleotides, the CDR3 is TGTGCCAGCAGCTGGGGCCAAGAGACCCAGTACTTC. It yields the protein CASSWGQETQYF. The chain recombines TRBV7-2 with TRBJ2-5; no definite D call. Germline CDR1 is SGHTA and CDR2 is FQGNSA. V dropped 4 bases and J dropped 1 base, with 4 bases sitting between them. The CDR3 is 12 amino acids.

This clonotype was detected ten times or more. The genes are TRBV20-1 and TRBJ2-1, with D possibly matching TRBD1 (5 bases). The ends were cut back, 6 bases at V and 4 bases at J, with 10 bases in the middle. The V gene's germline CDR1 is DFQATT and CDR2 SNEGSKA (reference sequence). The CDR3 length is 12 residues. DNA of the CDR3: TGCAGTGCCCAGAAGGGGTACAATGAGCAGTTCTTC. It specifies CSAQKGYNEQFF.

This clonotype has ten or more counts. The J gene is TRBJ2-3, the V gene TRBV7-8; maybe TRBD2 (5 bases). The CDR3 length is 13 residues. Per the germline V gene, CDR1 is SGHVS and CDR2 is FQNEAQ. Between the trimmed V and J ends, which lost 11 bases and 3 bases, there was a span of 15 bases. The CDR3 DNA is TGTGCCTGCCGTGAGGGTTTTACAGATACGCAGTATTTT. Its translation is CACREGFTDTQYF.

The table lists this clonotype with many counts. The rearrangement uses TRBV28 and TRBJ1-1; a possible D gene is TRBD1 (6 bases). Germline CDR1 MDHEN, CDR2 SYDVKM. CDR3 length equals 14 residues. V was cut by 8 bases and J by 1 base, with 14 bases left in between. As DNA, the CDR3 is TGTGCCAGCTCGGACAGCCTGGGGAACACTGAAGCTTTCTTT. Translation gives CASSDSLGNTEAFF.

This clonotype came up many times. The V gene is TRBV27, the J gene TRBJ2-5; D remains ambiguous. The CDR3 length is 12 residues. Germline CDR1 MNHEY, CDR2 SMNVEV (reference sequence). V was pared by 10 bases and J by 4 bases, with 13 bases between. Written as DNA, the CDR3 is TGTGCCACCGCCAGAGTGGGAGAGACCCAGTACTTC. Translation gives CATARVGETQYF.

This clonotype was counted at least ten times. This chain connects TRBV7-8 to TRBJ2-7, with D perhaps matching TRBD1 (6 bases). Germline V gene lookup returns CDR1 SGHVS and CDR2 FQNEAQ. Trimming took off 4 bases at V and 3 bases at J, with 13 bases between the two ends. This CDR3 spans 14 amino acids. CDR3 DNA sequence: TGTGCCAGCAGCTCACGACAGGCCGGCTACGAGCAGTACTTC. The encoded protein is CASSSRQAGYEQYF.

About this clonotype itself: A much larger clone differs from this one at a single base, so this may be a read error. CDR3 DNA: TGTGCCAGCAGTTCAGCAAGCGCAGATACGCAGTATTTT. This translates into CASSSASADTQYF. The rearrangement uses TRBV27 and TRBJ2-3, with D uncertain. CDR1 is MNHEY, CDR2 SMNVEV, per germline (reference sequence). Trimming took off 4 bases at V and 4 bases at J, with 9 bases between the two ends. The CDR3 covers 13 residues.

For this clonotype: Being one base from a much bigger clone, this may be a read error. The conserved final phenylalanine or tryptophan is absent from the CDR3, which likely points to a read error. The chain combines TRBV7-2 with TRBJ1-5; D remains unclear. The CDR3 covers 15 residues. Germline CDR1 SGHTA, CDR2 FQGNSA. Trimming removed 0 bases from V and 5 bases from J, with 11 bases in between. The CDR3 here is CASSLARGGDQPQHS. The CDR3 region has the DNA TGTGCCAGCAGCTTAGCTCGAGGCGGGGATCAGCCCCAGCATTCT.

Ten or more counts support this clonotype. The gene calls are TRBV6-5 and TRBJ2-7; D remains unclear. Deletions cut 0 bases from V and 7 bases from J, with 4 bases between. From germline, CDR1 is MNHEY and CDR2 SVGAGI. The length of the CDR3 is 11 residues. Here the CDR3 reads CASSYSGEQYF. The DNA for the CDR3 is TGTGCCAGCAGTTACTCGGGGGAGCAGTACTTC.

This clonotype showed up many times. The chain combines TRBV7-2 with TRBJ2-7; perhaps TRBD1 as D (6 bases). Germline V gene lookup returns CDR1 SGHTA and CDR2 FQGNSA. This CDR3 region has 14 residues. Trimming cost V 6 bases and J 2 bases, with 14 bases left between them. The CDR3 bases are TGTGCCAGCAGGTCCACAGGGTTGCCCTACGAGCAGTACTTC. Protein product: CASRSTGLPYEQYF.

This clonotype has ten or more counts. The chain combines TRBV6-1 with TRBJ1-2; D is uncertain. The CDR3 is 11 residues long. V lost 8 bases, J lost 5 bases, and 9 bases lay in between. Per germline, CDR1 MNHNS and CDR2 SASEGT. CDR3: CASGPGYGYTF. The CDR3 DNA follows: TGTGCCAGCGGCCCGGGGTATGGCTACACCTTC.

This clonotype has at least ten counts. J is TRBJ1-5 and V is TRBV28; unclear D gene. Germline V gene lookup returns CDR1 MDHEN and CDR2 SYDVKM. V was trimmed by 2 bases and J by 6 bases, leaving 11 bases between them. The CDR3 length is 14 residues. The CDR3 nucleotides are TGTGCCAGCAGTTTAGGTCAGGCACGTCAGCCCCAGCATTTT. The encoded protein is CASSLGQARQPQHF.

This clonotype was found many times. The chain uses TRBV7-9 and TRBJ2-1; D not certain. Trimming took 1 base from V and 0 from J, leaving 13 bases between them. Germline V gene sequence: CDR1 SEHNR, CDR2 FQNEAQ (reference sequence). This CDR3 comprises 17 residues. This chain's CDR3 is CASSLVGRFSSYNEQFF. DNA for the CDR3: TGTGCCAGCAGCTTAGTAGGCAGGTTCAGCTCCTACAATGAGCAGTTCTTC.

This clonotype was recorded many times. The chain joins TRBV7-2 to TRBJ2-7; D possibly matches TRBD1 or TRBD2 (5 bases each). The CDR3 length is 11 residues. V was shortened by 7 bases and J by 6 bases, with 10 bases between the two germline ends. Germline-derived CDR1 and CDR2 are SGHTA and FQGNSA. DNA of the CDR3: TGTGCCAGCACTATAGGGACCGAGCAGTACTTC. Translating it yields CASTIGTEQYF.

The sample holds many counts of this clonotype. The V and J genes are TRBV6-1 and TRBJ1-1, with unresolved D. The germline V and J ends were trimmed by 0 bases and 2 bases, with 13 bases remaining between them. Looked up from germline, CDR1 is MNHNS and CDR2 is SASEGT. The CDR3 totals 16 residues. CDR3 nucleotides: TGTGCCAGCAGTGAAGCGCATCCGGGCGAAAACACTGAAGCTTTCTTT. Its protein product is CASSEAHPGENTEAFF.

This clonotype was found many times. The chain is built from TRBV6-2 or TRBV6-3 and TRBJ1-5; no clear D gene. Germline loops: CDR1 MNHEY, CDR2 SVGEGT. The CDR3 contains 14 residues. Trimming pared 1 base from V and 6 bases from J, leaving 10 bases between. This chain's CDR3 is CASSYWAGTQPQHF. The CDR3 DNA is TGTGCCAGCAGTTACTGGGCAGGAACTCAGCCCCAGCATTTT.

This clonotype appeared many times. The chain is built from TRBV12-3 or TRBV12-4 and TRBJ2-2, with D unclear. V was trimmed by 7 bases and J by 1 base, leaving 13 bases between them. The CDR3 is 15 amino acids. The CDR3 sequence is CASTFSFVNTGELFF. The CDR3 nucleotides are TGTGCCAGCACCTTTAGCTTCGTGAACACCGGGGAGCTGTTTTTT.